This T cell receptor (beta chain) was identified in a study of T-cell reconstitution after alpha-beta-depleted transplantation in children. Germline lookup yields CDR1 MNHNS and CDR2 SASEGT. CDR3 length: 19 residues. Losses at the gene ends were 3 bases for V and 2 bases for J; bases not matched to a gene: 16. The study's findings and limits: When one year had passed after transplant, most T-cell counts and diversity came from newly produced T cells. Surviving recipient T cells and thymic progenitors produced the high day-60 TCRbeta diversity seen in some patients. Reportedly, roughly two months post-transplant, alpha-beta T cells arose from several hundred expanded graft clones.

For TCRbeta, the library was prepared with unique molecular identifiers. TCRdb itself ran the PCR reads through MiXCR, one entry per CDR3 protein. The table has more than 40,000 distinct CDR3 sequences, 40% to 60% seen once. Of note for this clonotype: Its antigen is not identified.

This clonotype originated in a boy younger than two with SCID, due to receive a stem cell transplant. This chain uses TRBV6-1 with TRBJ1-5, with 7 bases that match TRBD1. This specimen consisted of peripheral blood, obtained before TCRalphabeta/CD19-depleted stem cell transplant. CDR3 bases: TGTGCCAGCAGTGAGGGTCCGGGACAGACCTTAGTGGGCAATCAGCCCCAGCATTTT. Its translation: CASSEGPGQTLVGNQPQHF.